The clone carrying this TCR beta chain was recorded a few times. Its antigen is still unknown. Orbital computed tomography and thyroid ultrasound, together with serum TRAb and thyroxine and clinical symptoms, were used for diagnoses. The record originates from a study of T cells in Graves' hyperthyroidism and ophthalmopathy. Study-wide points: Ophthalmopathy was predicted by the model a median of approximately 6 months ahead of onset. A model built on 13 V-J features separated ophthalmopathy from stable hyperthyroidism. Clonotypes that were expanded in thyroid above 0.001 mostly appeared in blood too.

Researchers took RNA transcripts and amplified the TCR beta CDR3 regions from them. With the HTBI primer set, the TCR CDR3 went through a first round of RT-PCR. From the multiplex PCR reads, TCRdb called clonotypes with MiXCR, one entry per CDR3 protein. The table lists approximately 300,000 distinct CDR3 sequences, 15% to 20% of them singletons, with 55% to 60% in the top ten. J gave up 7 bases and V 6 bases, and 4 bases lay outside the gene matches. There are 14 residues in the CDR3. The sequence was collected from a woman aged 55-69 years with Graves' ophthalmopathy. The chain carries TRBV12-3 or TRBV12-4 and TRBJ1-6, with TRBD1 matching over 9 bases. Sequencing was carried out using blood. CDR3 DNA sequence: TGTGCCAGCAGACCAGGGACAGGGAATTCACCCCTCCACTTT. Its translation is CASRPGTGNSPLHF.